These 14 T cell receptor beta chains were all obtained from the same sample, sequenced in a study of T cells after yellow fever vaccination. TCRdb reprocessed the 5' RACE reads via MiXCR and lists one record per CDR3 protein. This repertoire shows 100,000 to 150,000 distinct CDR3 sequences, around 15% found once; its top ten account for around 40%. Here the sequenced sample was CD8+ T cells sorted from PBMCs, taken 5 days after the yellow fever booster vaccination. All receptors come from a man younger than 30 who received the YFV17D yellow fever vaccine.

The V call is TRBV11-3, the J call TRBJ2-3; 12 nucleotides agree with TRBD1. Germline V lookup: CDR1 SGHNT, CDR2 YENEEA. The CDR3 covers 15 residues. V dropped 6 bases and J dropped 6; count of bases not matched to a gene: 7. The CDR3: CASRSGTGGLDTQYF. In DNA form, the CDR3 reads TGTGCCAGCAGGTCCGGGACAGGGGGCCTGGATACGCAGTATTTT.

The V and J genes are TRBV4-3 and TRBJ2-5, with TRBD2 identical over 8 bases. Germline V CDR1 and CDR2: LGHNA, YSLEER. V shed 4 bases and J 2 bases; nucleotides not matched to a gene: 3. The CDR3 contains 14 residues. CDR3 in DNA: TGCGCCAGCAGCCTACGGGGGGGGCAAGAGACCCAGTACTTC. Translation: CASSLRGGQETQYF.

This clonotype was counted a few times. This chain joins TRBV6-5 and TRBJ1-2, with TRBD1 as a possible D gene (6 bases). From germline, CDR1 is MNHEY and CDR2 SVGAGI. Between the trimmed V and J ends, which lost 8 bases and 6 bases, there was a span of 19 bases. There are 14 residues in the CDR3. The CDR3 DNA sequence: TGTGCCAGCGGACTAACCACCCCAGGGGATGGCTACACCTTC. It encodes CASGLTTPGDGYTF.

In its sample, this clonotype was seen many times. CDR3 amino acids: CASSLGTGLRREQYV. CDR3 DNA: TGTGCCAGCAGCCTGGGGACAGGGCTCCGACGCGAGCAGTACGTC. The chain uses TRBV3-1 and TRBJ2-7; 9 bases match TRBD1. V shed 4 bases and J 6 bases; nucleotides not matched to a gene: 10. This CDR3 has 15 residues. Germline lookup yields CDR1 LGHDT and CDR2 YNNKEL (reference sequence).

In its sample, this clonotype was seen many times. This chain joins TRBV4-3 and TRBJ2-3; 9 positions agree with TRBD1. The germline CDR1 and CDR2 sequences are LGHNA and YSLEER. The CDR3 sequence is 17 residues long. The V and J ends lost 0 bases and 4 bases, in that order; junction bases with no gene match: 8. The CDR3 DNA reads TGCGCCAGCAGCCAAGAAGGGGACAGGGAGGGCCCAGATACGCAGTATTTT. This encodes CASSQEGDREGPDTQYF.

A few counts support this clonotype. The genes are TRBV30 and TRBJ2-7; TRBD1 matches 7 bases. This CDR3 contains 11 residues. The germline V gene has CDR1 GTSNPN and CDR2 SVGIG (reference sequence). CDR3 sequence reads: CACQGAYEQYF. The DNA of the CDR3 is TGTGCATGTCAGGGGGCCTACGAGCAGTACTTC.

The rearrangement joins TRBV29-1 to TRBJ2-1; TRBD1 matches at 9 bases. This CDR3 has 15 residues. The V gene end was trimmed by 2 bases and the J gene end by 2 bases; junction bases not matched to a gene: 4. Germline V CDR1 and CDR2: SQVTM, ANQGSEA. This CDR3 reads CSVEPTGGPYNEQFF. The CDR3 bases are TGCAGCGTTGAACCGACAGGGGGGCCCTACAATGAGCAGTTCTTC.

This clonotype was observed a handful of times. V is TRBV27 and J is TRBJ2-1, with D hard to call. V was shortened by 3 bases and J by 4 bases, with 7 bases between the two germline ends. The CDR3 has 13 residues. Germline V gene sequence: CDR1 MNHEY, CDR2 SMNVEV (reference sequence). The chain's CDR3 is CASSFSPYNEQFF. The CDR3 nucleotides read TGTGCCAGCAGTTTCTCACCGTACAATGAGCAGTTCTTC.

The chain joins TRBV4-1 to TRBJ2-3; no reliable D call. CDR1 is MGHRA, CDR2 YSYEKL, per germline. The CDR3 length is 15 residues. The ends were cut back, 2 bases at V and 2 bases at J, with 11 bases in the middle. CDR3 in amino acids: CASSQQTSSTDTQYF. CDR3 bases: TGCGCCAGCAGCCAACAAACCTCTTCCACAGATACGCAGTATTTT.

This clonotype was found a few times. The chain couples TRBV5-1 to TRBJ2-2; D possibly corresponds to TRBD1 (6 bases). This CDR3 spans 16 amino acids. The V gene lost 4 bases and the J gene lost 6 bases, with 19 bases spanning the gap. Germline-derived CDR1 and CDR2 are SGHRS and YFSETQ. CDR3 in DNA: TGCGCCAGCAGCCCACACAGGGCAGGGCTCCCCGGGGAGCTGTTTTTT. It yields the protein CASSPHRAGLPGELFF.

V is TRBV6-6 and J is TRBJ1-1, with D possibly being TRBD1 (5 bases). CDR1 is MNHNY, CDR2 SVGAGI, per germline (reference sequence). CDR3 size: 12 residues. Trimming removed 10 bases at V and 5 bases at J, with 14 bases between. The CDR3 loop is CATGGWGTEAFF. CDR3 sequence (DNA): TGTGCCACCGGGGGATGGGGGACTGAAGCTTTCTTT.

This sequence joins TRBV4-1 and TRBJ1-2; tentatively, D is TRBD1 (5 bases). The CDR3 covers 14 residues. Looked up from germline, CDR1 is MGHRA and CDR2 is YSYEKL. The V end lost 1 base, the J end lost 1 base, and 7 bases lay between the germline ends. The CDR3, as DNA: TGCGCCAGCAGCCAAGGGGGGGTTAACTATGGCTACACCTTC. This translates into CASSQGGVNYGYTF.

This clonotype showed up many times. J is TRBJ2-5 and V is TRBV29-1, with a weak D call TRBD2 (5 bases). CDR1 SQVTM and CDR2 ANQGSEA come from the germline V gene. With 4 bases removed from V and 1 base from J, the gap between germline ends came to 7 bases. The CDR3 is 12 residues long. In DNA form, the CDR3 reads TGCAGCGTTGGGAGGAGCCAAGAGACCCAGTACTTC. This encodes CSVGRSQETQYF. The complete variable domain, with remaining parts taken from reference TRBV29-1 and TRBJ2-5, reads SAVISQKPSRDICQRGTSLTIQCQVDSQVTMMFWYRQQPGQSLTLIATANQGSEATYESGFVIDKFPISRPNLTFSTLTVSNMSPEDSSIYLCSVGRSQETQYFGPGTRLLVL.

This chain connects TRBV11-1 to TRBJ2-7, with D possibly matching TRBD1 (6 bases). The CDR3 spans 14 residues. V shed 6 bases and J shed 2 bases, with 14 bases lying between them. Germline loops: CDR1 SGHAT, CDR2 FQDESV (reference sequence). The CDR3 spells CASRQGMDPYEQYV. The DNA for the CDR3 is TGTGCCAGCAGACAGGGAATGGACCCCTACGAGCAGTACGTC.